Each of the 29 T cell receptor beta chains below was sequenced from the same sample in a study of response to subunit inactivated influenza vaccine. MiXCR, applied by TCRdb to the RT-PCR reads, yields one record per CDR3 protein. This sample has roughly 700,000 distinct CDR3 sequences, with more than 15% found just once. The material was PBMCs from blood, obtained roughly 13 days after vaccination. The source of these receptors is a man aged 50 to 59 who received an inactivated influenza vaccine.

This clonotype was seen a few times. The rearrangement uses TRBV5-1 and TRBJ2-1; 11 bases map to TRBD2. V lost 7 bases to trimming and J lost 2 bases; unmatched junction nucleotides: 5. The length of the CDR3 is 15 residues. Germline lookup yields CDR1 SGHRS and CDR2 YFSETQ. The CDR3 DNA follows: TGCGCCAGCGGCGGACTAGCGGGCACCTACAATGAGCAGTTCTTC. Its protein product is CASGGLAGTYNEQFF. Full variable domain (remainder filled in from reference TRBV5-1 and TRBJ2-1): KAGVTQTPRYLIKTRGQQVTLSCSPISGHRSVSWYQQTPGQGLQFLFEYFSETQRNKGNFPGRFSGRQFSNSRSEMNVSTLELGDSALYLCASGGLAGTYNEQFFGPGTRLTVL.

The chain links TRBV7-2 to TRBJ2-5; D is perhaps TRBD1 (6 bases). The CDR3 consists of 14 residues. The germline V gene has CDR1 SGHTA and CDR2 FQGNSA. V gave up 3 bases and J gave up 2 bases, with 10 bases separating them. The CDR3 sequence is CASSLMTGQETQYF. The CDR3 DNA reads TGTGCCAGCAGCTTGATGACAGGACAAGAGACCCAGTACTTC.

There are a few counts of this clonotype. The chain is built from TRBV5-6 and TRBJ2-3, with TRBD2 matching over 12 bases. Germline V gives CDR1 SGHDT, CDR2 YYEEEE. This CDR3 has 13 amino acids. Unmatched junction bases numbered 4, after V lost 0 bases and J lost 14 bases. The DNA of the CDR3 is TGTGCCAGCAGCTTGGCTAGCGGGGGGGCCTCGTATTTT. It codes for CASSLASGGASYF.

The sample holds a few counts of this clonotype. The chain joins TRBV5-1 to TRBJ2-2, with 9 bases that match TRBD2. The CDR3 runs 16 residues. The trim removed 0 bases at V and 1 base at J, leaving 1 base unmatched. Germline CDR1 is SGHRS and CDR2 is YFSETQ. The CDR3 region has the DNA TGCGCCAGCAGCTTGGGACTAGCGGTGAACACCGGGGAGCTGTTTTTT. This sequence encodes CASSLGLAVNTGELFF.

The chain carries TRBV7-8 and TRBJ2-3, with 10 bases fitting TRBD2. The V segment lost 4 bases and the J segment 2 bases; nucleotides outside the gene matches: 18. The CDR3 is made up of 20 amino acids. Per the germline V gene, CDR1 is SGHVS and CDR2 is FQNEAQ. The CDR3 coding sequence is TGTGCCAGCAGCTCCTTGCTAGCGGGGGCTCAAATCCCACACACAGATACGCAGTATTTT. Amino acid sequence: CASSSLLAGAQIPHTDTQYF.

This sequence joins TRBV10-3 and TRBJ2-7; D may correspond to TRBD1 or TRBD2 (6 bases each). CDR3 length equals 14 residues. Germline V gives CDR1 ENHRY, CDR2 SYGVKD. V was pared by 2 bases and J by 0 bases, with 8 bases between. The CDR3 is CAISEKGGSYEQYF. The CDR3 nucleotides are TGTGCCATCAGTGAGAAGGGGGGCTCCTACGAGCAGTACTTC.

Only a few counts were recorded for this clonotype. CDR3 protein: CASSSAGSSYNSPLHF. The CDR3 DNA is TGTGCCAGCAGCAGCGCGGGAAGCTCCTATAATTCACCCCTCCACTTT. The V call is TRBV28, the J call TRBJ1-6; D is ambiguous. Germline CDR1 is MDHEN and CDR2 is SYDVKM. The CDR3 extends over 16 amino acids. V was clipped by 6 bases and J by 0 bases, with 12 bases between them.

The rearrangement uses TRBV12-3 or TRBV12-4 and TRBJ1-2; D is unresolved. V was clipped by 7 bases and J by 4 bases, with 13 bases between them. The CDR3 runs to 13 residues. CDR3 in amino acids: CASTGDSFYGYTF. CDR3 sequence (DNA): TGTGCCAGCACCGGCGACTCTTTCTATGGCTACACCTTC.

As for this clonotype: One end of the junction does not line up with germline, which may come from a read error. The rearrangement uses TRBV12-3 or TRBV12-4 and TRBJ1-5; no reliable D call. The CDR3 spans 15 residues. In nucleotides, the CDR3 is TGTGCCAGAAGTTCCGAGTTTGGACGGAATCAGCCCCAGCATTTT. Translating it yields CARSSEFGRNQPQHF.

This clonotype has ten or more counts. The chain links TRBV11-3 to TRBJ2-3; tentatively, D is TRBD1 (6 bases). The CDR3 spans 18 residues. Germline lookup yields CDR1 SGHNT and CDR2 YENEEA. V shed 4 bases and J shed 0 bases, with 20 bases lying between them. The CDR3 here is CASSSPHSGVASTDTQYF. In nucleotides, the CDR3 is TGTGCCAGCAGCTCACCTCATTCAGGGGTGGCTAGCACAGATACGCAGTATTTT.

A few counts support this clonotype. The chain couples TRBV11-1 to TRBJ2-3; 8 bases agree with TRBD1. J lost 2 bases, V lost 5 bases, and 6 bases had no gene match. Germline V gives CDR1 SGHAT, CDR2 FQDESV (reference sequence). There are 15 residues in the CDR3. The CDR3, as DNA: TGTGCCAGCAGCAGAAGACAGGGGATCACAGATACGCAGTATTTT. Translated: CASSRRQGITDTQYF. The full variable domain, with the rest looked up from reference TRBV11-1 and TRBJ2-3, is EAEVAQSPRYKITEKSQAVAFWCDPISGHATLYWYRQILGQGPELLVQFQDESVVDDSQLPKDRFSAERLKGVDSTLKIQPAELGDSAMYLCASSRRQGITDTQYFGPGTRLTVL.

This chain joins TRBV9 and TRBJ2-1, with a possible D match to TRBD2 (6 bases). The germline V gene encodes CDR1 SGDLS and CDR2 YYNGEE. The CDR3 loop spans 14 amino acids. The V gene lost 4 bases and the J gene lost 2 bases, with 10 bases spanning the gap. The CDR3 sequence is CASSPDYAYNEQFF. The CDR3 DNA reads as TGTGCCAGCAGCCCGGACTATGCCTACAATGAGCAGTTCTTC.

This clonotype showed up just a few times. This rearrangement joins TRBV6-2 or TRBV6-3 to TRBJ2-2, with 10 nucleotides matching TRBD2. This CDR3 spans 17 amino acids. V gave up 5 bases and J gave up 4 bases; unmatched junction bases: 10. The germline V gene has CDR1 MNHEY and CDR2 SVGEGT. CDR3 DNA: TGTGCCAGCAGTGTTAATATAGCGGGGGGCGTCACCGGGGAGCTGTTTTTT. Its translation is CASSVNIAGGVTGELFF.

CDR3 region: CASSFGTRNYEQYF. CDR3 bases: TGTGCCAGCAGCTTTGGGACTCGAAACTACGAGCAGTACTTC. The chain carries TRBV7-9 and TRBJ2-7; TRBD2 might be the D (6 bases). In germline, CDR1 is SEHNR, CDR2 FQNEAQ (reference sequence). The CDR3 is 14 residues long. The V end lost 3 bases, the J end lost 3 bases, and 12 bases lay between the germline ends. The complete variable domain, with remaining parts taken from reference TRBV7-9 and TRBJ2-7, reads DTGVSQNPRHKITKRGQNVTFRCDPISEHNRLYWYRQTLGQGPEFLTYFQNEAQLEKSRLLSDRFSAERPKGSFSTLEIQRTEQGDSAMYLCASSFGTRNYEQYFGPGTRLTVT.

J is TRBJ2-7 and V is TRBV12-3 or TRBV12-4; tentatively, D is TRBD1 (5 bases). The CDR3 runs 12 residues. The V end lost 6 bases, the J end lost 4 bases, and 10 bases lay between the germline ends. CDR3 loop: CASSYRQYEQYF. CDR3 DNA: TGTGCCAGCAGCTACCGACAGTACGAGCAGTACTTC.

This CDR3 reads CASSVGGTGDTQYF. The CDR3 nucleotides are TGCGCCAGCAGCGTCGGTGGGACCGGCGATACGCAGTATTTT. The J gene is TRBJ2-3, the V gene TRBV5-1, with D possibly called TRBD1 or TRBD2 (5 bases each). This CDR3 region has 14 residues. Germline values: CDR1 SGHRS, CDR2 YFSETQ. Trimming cost V 4 bases and J 6 bases, with 15 bases left between them.

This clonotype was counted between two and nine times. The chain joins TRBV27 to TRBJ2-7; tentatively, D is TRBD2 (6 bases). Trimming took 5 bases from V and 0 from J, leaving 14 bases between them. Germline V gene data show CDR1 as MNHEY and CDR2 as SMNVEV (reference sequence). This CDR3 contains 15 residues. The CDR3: CASSARGSFSYEQYF. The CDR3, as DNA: TGTGCCAGCAGTGCCCGGGGGAGTTTCTCCTACGAGCAGTACTTC.

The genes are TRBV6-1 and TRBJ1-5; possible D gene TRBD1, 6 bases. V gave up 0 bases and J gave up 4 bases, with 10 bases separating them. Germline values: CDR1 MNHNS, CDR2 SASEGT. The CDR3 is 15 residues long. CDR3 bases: TGTGCCAGCAGTGAAGCGCGGACAGAGAATCAGCCCCAGCATTTT. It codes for CASSEARTENQPQHF.

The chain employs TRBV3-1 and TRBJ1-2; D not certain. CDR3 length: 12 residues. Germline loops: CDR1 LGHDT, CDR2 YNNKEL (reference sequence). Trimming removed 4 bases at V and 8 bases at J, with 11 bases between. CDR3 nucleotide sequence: TGTGCCAGCAGCCTGCTGAGAGGAGGCTACACCTTC. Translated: CASSLLRGGYTF. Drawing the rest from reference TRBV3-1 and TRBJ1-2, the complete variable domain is DTAVSQTPKYLVTQMGNDKSIKCEQNLGHDTMYWYKQDSKKFLKIMFSYNNKELIINETVPNRFSPKSPDKAHLNLHINSLELGDSAVYFCASSLLRGGYTFGSGTRLTVV.

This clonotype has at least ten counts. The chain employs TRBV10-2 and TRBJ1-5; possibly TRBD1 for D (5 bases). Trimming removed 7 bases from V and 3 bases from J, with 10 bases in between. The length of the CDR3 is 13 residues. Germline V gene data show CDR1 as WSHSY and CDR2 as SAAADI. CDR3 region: CASTDIPNQPQHF. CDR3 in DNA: TGCGCCAGCACGGACATCCCCAATCAGCCCCAGCATTTT.

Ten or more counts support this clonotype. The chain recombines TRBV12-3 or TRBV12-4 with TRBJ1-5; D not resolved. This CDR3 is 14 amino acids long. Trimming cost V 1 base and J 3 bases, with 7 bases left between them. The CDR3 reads CASSLGQSNQPQHF. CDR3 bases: TGTGCCAGCAGTTTAGGGCAGTCCAATCAGCCCCAGCATTTT.

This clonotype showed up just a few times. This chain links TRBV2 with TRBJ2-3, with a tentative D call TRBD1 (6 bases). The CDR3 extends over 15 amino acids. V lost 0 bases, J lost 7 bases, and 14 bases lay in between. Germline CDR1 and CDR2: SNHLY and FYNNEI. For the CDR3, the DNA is TGTGCCAGCAGTGAAGCAAGGGGACACGGACATACGCAGTATTTT. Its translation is CASSEARGHGHTQYF.

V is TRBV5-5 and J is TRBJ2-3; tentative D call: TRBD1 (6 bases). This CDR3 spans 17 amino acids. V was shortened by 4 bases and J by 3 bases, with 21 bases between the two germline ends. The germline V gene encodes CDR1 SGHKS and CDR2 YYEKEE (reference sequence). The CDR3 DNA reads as TGTGCCAGCAGCACCACTATTACAGGGCAATGGACAGATACGCAGTATTTT. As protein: CASSTTITGQWTDTQYF.

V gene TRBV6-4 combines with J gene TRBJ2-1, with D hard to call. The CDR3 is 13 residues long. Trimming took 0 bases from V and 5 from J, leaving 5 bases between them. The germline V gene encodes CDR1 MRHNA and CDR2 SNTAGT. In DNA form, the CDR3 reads TGTGCCAGCAGTGACTCATTCAACAATGAGCAGTTCTTC. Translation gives CASSDSFNNEQFF.

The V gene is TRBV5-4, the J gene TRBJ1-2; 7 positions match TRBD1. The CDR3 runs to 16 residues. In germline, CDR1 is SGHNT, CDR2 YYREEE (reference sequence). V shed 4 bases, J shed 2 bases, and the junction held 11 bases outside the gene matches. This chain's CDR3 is CASSGATGTPNYGYTF. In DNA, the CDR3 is TGTGCCAGCAGCGGAGCGACAGGGACACCCAACTATGGCTACACCTTC.

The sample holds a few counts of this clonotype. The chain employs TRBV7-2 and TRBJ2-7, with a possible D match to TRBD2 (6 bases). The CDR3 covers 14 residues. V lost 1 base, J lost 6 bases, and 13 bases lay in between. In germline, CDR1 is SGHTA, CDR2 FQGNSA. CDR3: CASSLEIGSSEQYF. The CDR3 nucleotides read TGTGCCAGCAGCTTAGAGATCGGGAGTAGCGAGCAGTACTTC.

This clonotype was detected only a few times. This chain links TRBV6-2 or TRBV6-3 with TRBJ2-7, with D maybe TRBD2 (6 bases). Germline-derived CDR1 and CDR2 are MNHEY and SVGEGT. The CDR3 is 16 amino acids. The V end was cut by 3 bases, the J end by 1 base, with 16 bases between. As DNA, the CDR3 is TGTGCCAGCAGTTATTCCTCCGGGAGACTATCCTACGAGCAGTACTTC. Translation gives CASSYSSGRLSYEQYF.

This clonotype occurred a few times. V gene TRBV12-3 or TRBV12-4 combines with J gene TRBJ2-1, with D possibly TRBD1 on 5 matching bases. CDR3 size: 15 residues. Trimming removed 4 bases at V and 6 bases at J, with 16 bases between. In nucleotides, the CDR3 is TGTGCCAGCAGTTCACGGGTCCTTCAGGGCAATGAGCAGTTCTTC. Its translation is CASSSRVLQGNEQFF.

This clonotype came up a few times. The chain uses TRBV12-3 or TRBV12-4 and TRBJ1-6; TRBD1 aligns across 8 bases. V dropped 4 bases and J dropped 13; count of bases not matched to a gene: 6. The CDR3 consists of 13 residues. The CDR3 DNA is TGTGCCAGCAGTTCCGGACAGGGAGTTCCCCTCCACTTT. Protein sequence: CASSSGQGVPLHF.